The clone carrying this T cell receptor (beta chain) has only one observation. An end of the junction does not agree with germline; a read error may underlie this. The sample comes from a study of tumor-infiltrating lymphocytes in primary liver carcinoma. CDR3 length equals 14 residues. Germline values: CDR1 SGHRS, CDR2 YFSETQ. The study co-extracted DNA and RNA from 20-30 mg of unsorted bulk tissue. A constant-region primer primed TCR beta cDNA synthesis from about 550 ng of total RNA. Modified slightly, ARM-PCR produced TCR beta libraries over three nested multiplex PCR rounds. Primers for the first two PCR rounds were TRBV1-TRBV30 forward primers and a C-beta reverse primer (roughly 10 cycles per round). Each CDR3 protein gets one entry after TCRdb re-called the multiplex PCR reads with MiXCR. The profile covers about 110,000 distinct CDR3 sequences, with roughly three fifths appearing a single time and approximately 10% taken by the ten largest.

The chain is built from TRBV5-1 and TRBJ2-1, with 8 bases fitting TRBD2. The material sequenced was liver tumor tissue from sampling region 1. The subset: tumor region T1, superior pole. This receptor was taken from an older woman with primary liver carcinoma and hepatitis B virus infection. CDR3 sequence reads: CASCFSGSRNEQFF. CDR3 nucleotide sequence: TGCGCCAGCTGCTTCAGCGGGAGTCGGAATGAGCAGTTCTTC. Complete variable domain (other parts from reference TRBV5-1 and TRBJ2-1): KAGVTQTPRYLIKTRGQQVTLSCSPISGHRSVSWYQQTPGQGLQFLFEYFSETQRNKGNFPGRFSGRQFSNSRSEMNVSTLELGDSALYLCASCFSGSRNEQFFGPGTRLTVL.